This entry lists 5 T cell receptor beta chains sequenced from one sample in a study of blood T cell repertoires in COVID-19. Sequencing was performed with immunoSEQ multiplex PCR; in TCRdb, only in-frame clones are kept and a portion is missing. Among 180,000 or so clones listed, 70% to 90% were seen once. Source material: PBMCs or T cells enriched from blood (not recorded which). These receptors all stem from a woman under 30 who had recovered from COVID-19.

V is TRBV5-1 and J is TRBJ2-5; the match to TRBD2 covers 10 bases. The length of the CDR3 is 16 residues. J was trimmed by 3 bases and V by 3 bases; bases with no gene match: 8. CDR1 and CDR2 (germline): SGHRS, YFSETQ. CDR3 bases: TGCGCCAGCAGCTCACAACTAGCGGGAAGGAAAGAGACCCAGTACTTC. Its translation is CASSSQLAGRKETQYF.

This clone has just one count. The chain is built from TRBV9 and TRBJ2-2; D is unclear. CDR3 length: 12 amino acids. CDR1 and CDR2 (germline): SGDLS, YYNGEE. Trimming shortened V by 4 bases and J by 4 bases, and 5 bases separated the two germline ends. CDR3 in amino acids: CASSPLTGELFF. The DNA of the CDR3 is TGTGCCAGCAGCCCCCTCACCGGGGAGCTGTTTTTT. The full variable domain, with the rest looked up from reference TRBV9 and TRBJ2-2, is DSGVTQTPKHLITATGQRVTLRCSPRSGDLSVYWYQQSLDQGLQFLIQYYNGEERAKGNILERFSAQQFPDLHSELNLSSLELGDSALYFCASSPLTGELFFGEGSRLTVL.

The chain recombines TRBV6-5 with TRBJ2-4, with 10 bases matching TRBD2. The CDR3 consists of 16 residues. V lost 2 bases to trimming and J lost 1 base; unmatched junction nucleotides: 2. Germline V gene sequence: CDR1 MNHEY, CDR2 SVGAGI. CDR3 residues: CASSYSGRVAKNIQYF. In nucleotides, the CDR3 is TGTGCCAGCAGTTACAGCGGGAGGGTGGCCAAAAACATTCAGTACTTC.

This clone occurred a few times. The chain has TRBV6-5 and TRBJ2-1; no reliable D call. Germline loops: CDR1 MNHEY, CDR2 SVGAGI. Trimming cost V 3 bases and J 2 bases, with 11 bases left between them. The CDR3 contains 15 residues. CDR3 loop: CASSYQSATYNEQFF. As DNA, the CDR3 is TGTGCCAGCAGTTATCAGAGCGCCACCTACAATGAGCAGTTCTTC.

The V gene is TRBV9, the J gene TRBJ2-3; possible D gene TRBD2, 5 bases. V lost 0 bases and J lost 2, with 10 bases in between. CDR3 length: 15 amino acids. Germline CDR1 SGDLS, CDR2 YYNGEE. CDR3 sequence (DNA): TGTGCCAGCAGCGTAGCCGGAGGCGCCACAGATACGCAGTATTTT. Translating gives CASSVAGGATDTQYF.